The T cell receptor beta chain under discussion was sequenced for a study of T cell repertoires in cytomegalovirus infection (dated by TCRdb to between 2019 and 2020). General notes on the study: Alongside well-studied HLA-B-restricted epitopes, the peptide stimulations were aimed at recently identified HLA-C-restricted CMV epitopes, whose presentation resists viral immunomodulation. Because public TCR beta signatures pointed to carriage of CMV infection together with the matching HLA type, the HLA type of each donor mattered for the analysis.

On this clonotype: No antigen is known for it. Per-base quality was not reported, and no clone a single base away is much larger than it.

This specimen's treatment or condition label, per the study, means: in vitro stimulation with specific CMV peptide epitopes to enrich CMV-specific T cells. V loses 4 bases of germline sequence and J loses 0 bases, and the interval between the two ends is 10 bases. CDR1 is given as SGHNT and CDR2 as YYREEE, both from the germline V gene (reference sequence). From the cysteine through the phenylalanine, the CDR3 covers 14 amino acids. The only DNA kept is the CDR3, 42 bases in frame from the first base. Instrument on record: Illumina HiSeq 1500. TCRdb passed the public sequencing reads through fastp at Q25 and MiXCR, retaining productive beta sequences. All rows with the same CDR3 protein become a single entry with the most common DNA and genes. This sample is represented by under 120,000 distinct CDR3 sequences; less than 55% of them were singletons. In total, the top ten clones hold around 70% of the sample.

What the study reported, not specific to this receptor: In the ex vivo response, HLA-C-restricted CMV-specific TCR beta clonotypes were dominant, and in two of eight donors the single most frequent clonotype came from this HLA-C-restricted group. Cumulative frequency of public TCR beta family members discriminated carriers of CMV infection plus the relevant HLA type in this cohort and an independent 352-donor cohort.

Source: CD8+ T cells from cultured PBMCs, taken from culture after CMV antigen stimulation. The chain is assembled from TRBV5-4 and TRBJ1-1; TRBD1 could be the D gene, as 5 bases match. This clonotype was sampled from a human donor in good health (CMV status not recorded). Some clones in this sample may be carry-over from other donors' samples. The nucleotides read TGTGCCAGCAGCCCCGGGGCATTGAACACTGAAGCTTTCTTT. This yields the protein CASSPGALNTEAFF.